One and the same sample provided the 16 T cell receptor beta chains below, sequenced in a study of T-cell memory formation after mild COVID-19. TCRdb itself ran the 5' RACE reads through MiXCR, one entry per CDR3 protein. The table lists about 430,000 distinct CDR3 sequences, roughly 24% of them singletons. Sequencing was performed on PBMCs or a T cell subset sorted from them (not recorded which). Receptor source: an adult woman who had mild COVID-19 (a few samples of this study predate the infection). Cell type and time point are not known.

In its sample, this clonotype was seen once. The chain uses TRBV24-1 and TRBJ2-1, with a weak D call TRBD1 (5 bases). Germline CDR1 KGHDR, CDR2 SFDVKD. Trimming pared 3 bases from V and 8 bases from J, leaving 13 bases between. This CDR3 is built from 14 residues. For the CDR3, the DNA is TGTGCCACCAGTGATCGGGCCAGGGCCGATGAGCAGTTCTTC. It is translated as CATSDRARADEQFF.

The V call is TRBV7-2, the J call TRBJ2-1; maybe TRBD1 (6 bases). Trimming removed 6 bases from V and 0 bases from J, with 21 bases in between. Germline V gene lookup returns CDR1 SGHTA and CDR2 FQGNSA. This CDR3 comprises 18 residues. CDR3 amino acids: CASSYLDRRTSSYNEQFF. CDR3 sequence (DNA): TGTGCCAGCAGTTACCTAGACAGGCGTACAAGCTCCTACAATGAGCAGTTCTTC. The full variable domain, its missing parts supplied by reference TRBV7-2 and TRBJ2-1, is GAGVSQSPSNKVTEKGKDVELRCDPISGHTALYWYRQSLGQGLEFLIYFQGNSAPDKSGLPSDRFSAERTGGSVSTLTIQRTQQEDSAVYLCASSYLDRRTSSYNEQFFGPGTRLTVL.

This clonotype was seen more than once but under ten times. V gene TRBV29-1 combines with J gene TRBJ2-1; TRBD2 might be the D (6 bases). The germline V gene encodes CDR1 SQVTM and CDR2 ANQGSEA. The CDR3 covers 13 residues. V was trimmed by 2 bases and J by 7 bases, leaving 12 bases between them. The DNA for the CDR3 is TGCAGCGTTGAAAAGGGACTTCGGAATGAGCAGTTCTTC. It translates to CSVEKGLRNEQFF.

The gene calls are TRBV4-3 and TRBJ2-5; the D is unclear. With 0 bases removed from V and 5 bases from J, the gap between germline ends came to 7 bases. This CDR3 has 13 amino acids. Germline V CDR1 and CDR2: LGHNA, YSLEER. CDR3 DNA: TGCGCCAGCAGCCAAGAACGGATCGAGACCCAGTACTTC. Its protein product is CASSQERIETQYF.

This clonotype was observed a handful of times. The gene calls are TRBV21-1 and TRBJ1-1; the table's D call of TRBD1 was not tested on the DNA. TRBV21-1 is assigned pseudogene status. This CDR3 comprises 16 residues. CDR3 bases: TGTGCCAGCAGCAACCCAGGACAGGGGCTGAACACTGAAGCTTTCTTT. Translating gives CASSNPGQGLNTEAFF.

The sample holds a few counts of this clonotype. The rearrangement links TRBV5-6 to TRBJ2-7, with 13 positions matching TRBD2. CDR3 length: 17 residues. Per germline, CDR1 SGHDT and CDR2 YYEEEE. The V segment lost 4 bases and the J segment 0 bases; nucleotides outside the gene matches: 7. The CDR3 loop reads CASSLGLAGAGSYEQYF. CDR3 DNA: TGTGCCAGCAGCCTAGGACTAGCGGGGGCCGGCTCCTACGAGCAGTACTTC.

The chain has TRBV4-2 and TRBJ2-2; D gene uncertain. CDR3 size: 15 residues. V was trimmed by 0 bases and J by 4 bases, leaving 9 bases between them. Germline CDR1 and CDR2: LGHNA and YNFKEQ. For the CDR3, the DNA is TGTGCCAGCAGCCAAGACTCGAAGGGCACCGGGGAGCTGTTTTTT. Amino acid sequence: CASSQDSKGTGELFF.

This rearrangement joins TRBV5-1 to TRBJ2-7; 10 nucleotides align to TRBD1. The CDR3 sequence is 14 residues long. Germline-derived CDR1 and CDR2 are SGHRS and YFSETQ. The junction had 6 bases not matched to a gene; V was cut back by 4 bases and J by 5 bases. CDR3 DNA sequence: TGCGCCAGCAGCAAGGGACAGGGGAGGAACGAGCAGTACTTC. Its translation: CASSKGQGRNEQYF.

The genes are TRBV7-9 and TRBJ1-6, with unresolved D. The CDR3 extends over 17 amino acids. Trimming removed 4 bases at V and 2 bases at J, with 15 bases between. Germline CDR1 is SEHNR and CDR2 is FQNEAQ (reference sequence). CDR3 coding DNA: TGTGCCAGCAGCTCCACGACCGGAGGTCCCTATAATTCACCCCTCCACTTT. Translating gives CASSSTTGGPYNSPLHF. Full variable domain (missing parts from reference TRBV7-9 and TRBJ1-6): DTGVSQNPRHKITKRGQNVTFRCDPISEHNRLYWYRQTLGQGPEFLTYFQNEAQLEKSRLLSDRFSAERPKGSFSTLEIQRTEQGDSAMYLCASSSTTGGPYNSPLHFGNGTRLTVT.

This clonotype was found a few times. The V call is TRBV5-1, the J call TRBJ2-7; 7 bases line up with TRBD2. V shed 4 bases and J 0 bases; nucleotides not matched to a gene: 13. CDR1 is SGHRS, CDR2 YFSETQ, per germline. The length of the CDR3 is 17 residues. CDR3 protein: CASSLQRGGTNSYEQYF. DNA of the CDR3: TGCGCCAGCAGCCTCCAGAGGGGAGGGACCAACTCCTACGAGCAGTACTTC.

The rearrangement links TRBV3-1 to TRBJ1-1; weak D call: TRBD1 (6 bases). Germline CDR1 and CDR2: LGHDT and YNNKEL (reference sequence). The CDR3 loop spans 16 amino acids. The ends were cut back, 2 bases at V and 6 bases at J, with 19 bases in the middle. The CDR3 coding sequence is TGTGCCAGCAGCCAACGGGAATTTGGGGGCTACGCTGAAGCTTTCTTT. Translated: CASSQREFGGYAEAFF.

This clonotype was observed a few times. The chain carries TRBV20-1 and TRBJ2-3; D perhaps matches TRBD2 (5 bases). V lost 3 bases and J lost 4, with 14 bases in between. CDR3 length: 14 residues. From germline, CDR1 is DFQATT and CDR2 SNEGSKA (reference sequence). Here the CDR3 reads CSASPPTSPDTQYF. The CDR3 nucleotides read TGCAGTGCTAGCCCCCCTACTAGTCCAGATACGCAGTATTTT.

This clonotype has just a few counts. The chain employs TRBV7-9 and TRBJ1-2; D is unresolved. The CDR3 spans 14 residues. With 1 base removed from V and 6 bases from J, the gap between germline ends came to 12 bases. Germline CDR1 is SEHNR and CDR2 is FQNEAQ (reference sequence). Here the CDR3 reads CASSLGQLTHGYTF. CDR3 sequence (DNA): TGTGCCAGCAGCTTAGGGCAGCTTACACATGGCTACACCTTC.

The chain employs TRBV6-1 and TRBJ1-2, with D unclear. The V and J ends lost 1 base and 3 bases respectively, with 21 bases between them. This CDR3 has 18 residues. Germline assignment: CDR1 MNHNS and CDR2 SASEGT. CDR3: CASSEENRFEESHYGYTF. The CDR3 region has the DNA TGTGCCAGCAGTGAAGAGAATAGGTTCGAGGAGAGCCACTATGGCTACACCTTC.

A few counts support this clonotype. J is TRBJ2-7 and V is TRBV10-3; unclear D gene. V shed 6 bases and J shed 4 bases, with 13 bases lying between them. CDR3 length: 13 residues. The germline CDR1 and CDR2 sequences are ENHRY and SYGVKD. CDR3 amino acids: CAISTGSVYEQYF. In DNA, the CDR3 is TGTGCCATCAGCACCGGGTCGGTATACGAGCAGTACTTC.

The chain joins TRBV5-5 to TRBJ1-5; no reliable D call. The V gene's germline CDR1 is SGHKS and CDR2 YYEKEE (reference sequence). Trimming shortened V by 5 bases and J by 4 bases, and 10 bases separated the two germline ends. This CDR3 contains 13 residues. CDR3: CASSIEGNQPQHF. The DNA for the CDR3 is TGTGCCAGCAGTATCGAGGGTAATCAGCCCCAGCATTTT.